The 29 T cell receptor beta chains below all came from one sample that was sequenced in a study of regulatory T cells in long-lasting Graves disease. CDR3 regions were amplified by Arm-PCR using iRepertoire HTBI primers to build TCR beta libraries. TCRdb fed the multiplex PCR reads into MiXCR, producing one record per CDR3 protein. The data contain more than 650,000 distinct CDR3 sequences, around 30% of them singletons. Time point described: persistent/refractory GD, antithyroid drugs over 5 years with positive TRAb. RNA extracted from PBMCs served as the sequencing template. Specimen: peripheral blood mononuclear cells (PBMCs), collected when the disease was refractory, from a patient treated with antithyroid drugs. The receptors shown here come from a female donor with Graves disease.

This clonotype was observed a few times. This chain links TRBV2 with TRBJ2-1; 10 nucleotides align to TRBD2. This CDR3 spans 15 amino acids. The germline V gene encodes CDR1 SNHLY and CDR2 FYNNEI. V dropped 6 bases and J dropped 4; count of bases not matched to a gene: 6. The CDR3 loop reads CASSAGTSVYNEQFF. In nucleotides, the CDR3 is TGTGCCAGCAGCGCCGGGACTAGCGTTTACAATGAGCAGTTCTTC.

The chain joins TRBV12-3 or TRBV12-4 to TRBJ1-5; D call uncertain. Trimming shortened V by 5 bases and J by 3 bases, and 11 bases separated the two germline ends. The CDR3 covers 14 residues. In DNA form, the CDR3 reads TGTGCCAGCAGTACGGAGTTTGACAATCAGCCCCAGCATTTT. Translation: CASSTEFDNQPQHF.

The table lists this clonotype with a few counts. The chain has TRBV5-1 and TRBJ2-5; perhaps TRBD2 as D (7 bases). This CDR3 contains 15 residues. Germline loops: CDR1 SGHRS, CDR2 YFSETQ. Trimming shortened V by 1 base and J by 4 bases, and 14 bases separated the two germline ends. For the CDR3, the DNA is TGCGCCAGCAGCTTGAGGGGGGGCTGGGGAGAGACCCAGTACTTC. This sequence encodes CASSLRGGWGETQYF.

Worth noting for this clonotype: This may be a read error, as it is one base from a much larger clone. The DNA for the CDR3 is TGTGCCACCAGCCGTACCGGGTTGGGCTATGGCTACACCTTC. Its protein product is CATSRTGLGYGYTF. This chain connects TRBV11-2 to TRBJ1-2; unclear D gene. CDR3 length: 14 amino acids. The germline CDR1 and CDR2 sequences are SGHAT and FQNNGV.

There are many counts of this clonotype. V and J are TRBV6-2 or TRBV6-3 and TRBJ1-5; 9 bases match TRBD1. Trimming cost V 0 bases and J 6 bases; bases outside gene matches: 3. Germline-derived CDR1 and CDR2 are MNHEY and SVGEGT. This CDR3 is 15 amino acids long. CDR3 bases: TGTGCCAGCAGTTACTCCAGGACAGGGGTTCAGCCCCAGCATTTT. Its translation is CASSYSRTGVQPQHF.

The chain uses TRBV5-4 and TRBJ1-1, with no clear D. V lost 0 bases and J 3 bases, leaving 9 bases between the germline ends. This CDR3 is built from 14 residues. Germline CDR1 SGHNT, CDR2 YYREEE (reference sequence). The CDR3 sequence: CASSLATPYTEAFF. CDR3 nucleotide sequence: TGTGCCAGCAGCTTGGCCACTCCCTACACTGAAGCTTTCTTT. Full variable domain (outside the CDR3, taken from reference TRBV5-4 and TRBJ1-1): ETGVTQSPTHLIKTRGQQVTLRCSSQSGHNTVSWYQQALGQGPQFIFQYYREEENGRGNFPPRFSGLQFPNYSSELNVNALELDDSALYLCASSLATPYTEAFFGQGTRLTVV.

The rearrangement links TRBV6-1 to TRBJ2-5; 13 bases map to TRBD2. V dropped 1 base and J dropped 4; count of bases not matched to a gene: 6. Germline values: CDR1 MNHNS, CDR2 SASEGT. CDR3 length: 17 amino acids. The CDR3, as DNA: TGTGCCAGCAGTGAAGGGACTAGCGGGAGTTTTGGAGAGACCCAGTACTTC. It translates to CASSEGTSGSFGETQYF.

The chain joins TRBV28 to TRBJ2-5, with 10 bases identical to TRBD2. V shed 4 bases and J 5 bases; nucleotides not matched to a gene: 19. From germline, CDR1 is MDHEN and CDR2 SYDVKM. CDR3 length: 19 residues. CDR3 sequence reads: CASSYSAAWEAGGHETQYF. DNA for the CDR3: TGTGCCAGCAGTTACTCGGCCGCATGGGAAGCGGGAGGGCACGAGACCCAGTACTTC. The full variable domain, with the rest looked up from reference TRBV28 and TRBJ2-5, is DVKVTQSSRYLVKRTGEKVFLECVQDMDHENMFWYRQDPGLGLRLIYFSYDVKMKEKGDIPEGYSVSREKKERFSLILESASTNQTSMYLCASSYSAAWEAGGHETQYFGPGTRLLVL.

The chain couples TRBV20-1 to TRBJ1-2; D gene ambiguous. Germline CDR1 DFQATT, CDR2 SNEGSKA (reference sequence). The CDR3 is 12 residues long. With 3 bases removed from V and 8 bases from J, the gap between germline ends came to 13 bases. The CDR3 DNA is TGCAGTGCTAGGGCAAGACTTGAAGGCTACACCTTC. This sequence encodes CSARARLEGYTF.

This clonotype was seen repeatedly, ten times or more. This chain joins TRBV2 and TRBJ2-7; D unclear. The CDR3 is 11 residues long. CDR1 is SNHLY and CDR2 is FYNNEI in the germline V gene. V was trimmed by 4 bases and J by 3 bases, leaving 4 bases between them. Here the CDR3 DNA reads TGTGCCAGCAGTGGGCTCTACGAGCAGTACTTC. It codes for CASSGLYEQYF.

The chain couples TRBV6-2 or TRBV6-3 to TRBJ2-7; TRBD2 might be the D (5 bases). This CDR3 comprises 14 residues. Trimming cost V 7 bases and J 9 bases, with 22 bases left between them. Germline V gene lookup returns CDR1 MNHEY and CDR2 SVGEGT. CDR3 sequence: CASNPGMILTVQYF. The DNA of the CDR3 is TGTGCCAGCAATCCCGGGATGATCCTTACGGTGCAGTACTTC.

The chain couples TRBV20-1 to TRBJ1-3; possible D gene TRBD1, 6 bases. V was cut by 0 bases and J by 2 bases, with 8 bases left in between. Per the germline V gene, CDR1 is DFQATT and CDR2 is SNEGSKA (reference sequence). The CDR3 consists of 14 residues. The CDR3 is CSAREAGAGNTIYF. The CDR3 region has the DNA TGCAGTGCTAGAGAGGCAGGGGCTGGAAACACCATATATTTT.

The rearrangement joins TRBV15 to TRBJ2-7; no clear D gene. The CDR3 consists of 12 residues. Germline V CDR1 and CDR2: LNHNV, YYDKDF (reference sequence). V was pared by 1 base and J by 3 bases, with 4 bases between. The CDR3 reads CATSRVGYEQYF. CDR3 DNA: TGTGCCACCAGCAGAGTGGGCTACGAGCAGTACTTC.

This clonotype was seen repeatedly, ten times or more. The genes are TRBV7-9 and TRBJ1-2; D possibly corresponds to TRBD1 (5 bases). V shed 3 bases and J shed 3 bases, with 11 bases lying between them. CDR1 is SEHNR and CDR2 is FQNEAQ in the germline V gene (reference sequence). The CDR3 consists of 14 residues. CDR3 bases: TGTGCCAGCAGCTTCCAGGGAGCTGACTATGGCTACACCTTC. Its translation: CASSFQGADYGYTF. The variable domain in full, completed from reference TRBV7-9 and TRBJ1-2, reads DTGVSQNPRHKITKRGQNVTFRCDPISEHNRLYWYRQTLGQGPEFLTYFQNEAQLEKSRLLSDRFSAERPKGSFSTLEIQRTEQGDSAMYLCASSFQGADYGYTFGSGTRLTVV.

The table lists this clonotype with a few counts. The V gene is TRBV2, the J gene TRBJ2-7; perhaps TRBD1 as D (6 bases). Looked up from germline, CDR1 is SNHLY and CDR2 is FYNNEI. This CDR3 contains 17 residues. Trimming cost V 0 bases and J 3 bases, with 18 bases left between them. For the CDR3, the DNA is TGTGCCAGCAGTGAAGCCACCCTTGTAGGACAGCACTACGAGCAGTACTTC. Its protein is CASSEATLVGQHYEQYF. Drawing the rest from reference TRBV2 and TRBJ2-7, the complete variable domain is EPEVTQTPSHQVTQMGQEVILRCVPISNHLYFYWYRQILGQKVEFLVSFYNNEISEKSEIFDDQFSVERPDGSNFTLKIRSTKLEDSAMYFCASSEATLVGQHYEQYFGPGTRLTVT.

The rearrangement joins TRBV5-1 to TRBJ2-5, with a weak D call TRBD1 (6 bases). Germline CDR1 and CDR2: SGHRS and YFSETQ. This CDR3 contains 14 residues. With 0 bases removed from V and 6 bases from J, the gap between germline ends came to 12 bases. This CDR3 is CASSLDRVGQTQYF. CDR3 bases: TGCGCCAGCAGCTTGGACAGGGTCGGGCAGACCCAGTACTTC.

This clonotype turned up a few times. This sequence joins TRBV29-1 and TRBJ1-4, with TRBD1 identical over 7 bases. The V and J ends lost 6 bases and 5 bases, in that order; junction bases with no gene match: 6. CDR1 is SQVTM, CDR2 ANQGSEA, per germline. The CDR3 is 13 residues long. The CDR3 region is CSVAQGQNEKLFF. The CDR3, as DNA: TGCAGCGTGGCCCAGGGACAGAATGAAAAACTGTTTTTT.

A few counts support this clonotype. DNA for the CDR3: TGCAGCGTGTCCGCGACAGGGGCTGGAAACACCATATATTTT. Amino acid sequence: CSVSATGAGNTIYF. The chain joins TRBV29-1 to TRBJ1-3, with 8 bases identical to TRBD1. The germline V gene has CDR1 SQVTM and CDR2 ANQGSEA. V was clipped by 6 bases and J by 2 bases; unmatched bases: 6. The CDR3 covers 14 residues.

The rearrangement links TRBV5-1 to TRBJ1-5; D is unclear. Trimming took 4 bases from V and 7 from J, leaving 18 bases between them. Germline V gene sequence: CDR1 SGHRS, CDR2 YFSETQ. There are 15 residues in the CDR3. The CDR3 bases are TGCGCCAGCAGCCTCTCGGGCGGGAACCAACAGCCCCAGCATTTT. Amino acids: CASSLSGGNQQPQHF.

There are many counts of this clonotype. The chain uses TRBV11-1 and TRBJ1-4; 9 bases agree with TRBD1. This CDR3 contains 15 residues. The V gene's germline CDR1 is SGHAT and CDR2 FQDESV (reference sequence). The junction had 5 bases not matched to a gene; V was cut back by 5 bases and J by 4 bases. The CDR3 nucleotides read TGTGCCAGCAGCGGGGGACAGGGCGTTAATGAAAAACTGTTTTTT. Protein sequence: CASSGGQGVNEKLFF.

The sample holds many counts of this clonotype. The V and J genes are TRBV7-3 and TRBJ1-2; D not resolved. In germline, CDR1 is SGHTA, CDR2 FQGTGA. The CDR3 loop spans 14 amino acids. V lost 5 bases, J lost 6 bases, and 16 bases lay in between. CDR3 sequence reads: CASSPTSQKDGYTF. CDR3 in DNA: TGTGCCAGCAGCCCCACTTCGCAAAAGGATGGCTACACCTTC.

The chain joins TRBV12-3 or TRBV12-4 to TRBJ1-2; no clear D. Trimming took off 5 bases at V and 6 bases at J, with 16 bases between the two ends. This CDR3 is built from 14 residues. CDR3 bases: TGTGCCAGCAGTAGTGGTCCAGAGGTGGATGGCTACACCTTC. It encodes CASSSGPEVDGYTF.

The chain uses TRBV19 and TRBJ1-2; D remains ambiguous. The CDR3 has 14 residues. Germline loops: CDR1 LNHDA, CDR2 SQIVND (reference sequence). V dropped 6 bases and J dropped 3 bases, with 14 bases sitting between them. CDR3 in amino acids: CASSASIGYYGYTF. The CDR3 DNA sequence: TGTGCCAGTAGCGCCTCCATAGGGTACTATGGCTACACCTTC.

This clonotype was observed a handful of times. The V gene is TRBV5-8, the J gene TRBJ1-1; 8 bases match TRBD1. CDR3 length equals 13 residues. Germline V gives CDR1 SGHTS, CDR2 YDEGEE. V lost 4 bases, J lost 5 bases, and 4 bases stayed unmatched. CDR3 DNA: TGTGCCAGCAGCGGGGACAGGAAGACTGAAGCTTTCTTT. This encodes CASSGDRKTEAFF.

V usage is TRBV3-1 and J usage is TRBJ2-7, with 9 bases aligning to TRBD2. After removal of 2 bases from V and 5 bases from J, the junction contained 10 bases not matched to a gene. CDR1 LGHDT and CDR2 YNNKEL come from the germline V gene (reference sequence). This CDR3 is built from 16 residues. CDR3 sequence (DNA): TGTGCCAGCAGCCAACCAGTTCTAGCGGGATCCCACGAGCAGTACTTC. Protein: CASSQPVLAGSHEQYF.

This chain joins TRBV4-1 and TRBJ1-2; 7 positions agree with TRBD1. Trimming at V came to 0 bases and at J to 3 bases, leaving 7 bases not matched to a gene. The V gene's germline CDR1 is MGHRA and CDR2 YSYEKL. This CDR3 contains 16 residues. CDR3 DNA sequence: TGCGCCAGCAGCCAAGACCGGGACAGAATTTACTATGGCTACACCTTC. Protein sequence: CASSQDRDRIYYGYTF.

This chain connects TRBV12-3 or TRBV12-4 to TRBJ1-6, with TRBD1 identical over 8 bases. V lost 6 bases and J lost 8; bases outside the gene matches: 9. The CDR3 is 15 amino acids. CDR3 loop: CASSSGQGLYSPLHF. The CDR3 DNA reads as TGTGCCAGCAGCTCTGGACAGGGACTGTATTCACCCCTCCACTTT.

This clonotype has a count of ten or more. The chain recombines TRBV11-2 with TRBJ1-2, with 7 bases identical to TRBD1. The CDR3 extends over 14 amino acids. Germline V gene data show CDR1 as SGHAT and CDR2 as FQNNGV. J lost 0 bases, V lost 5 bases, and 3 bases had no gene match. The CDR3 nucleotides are TGTGCCAGCAGCCGGGACAGCGCTAACTATGGCTACACCTTC. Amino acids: CASSRDSANYGYTF. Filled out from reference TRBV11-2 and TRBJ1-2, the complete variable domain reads EAGVAQSPRYKIIEKRQSVAFWCNPISGHATLYWYQQILGQGPKLLIQFQNNGVVDDSQLPKDRFSAERLKGVDSTLKIQPAKLEDSAVYLCASSRDSANYGYTFGSGTRLTVV.

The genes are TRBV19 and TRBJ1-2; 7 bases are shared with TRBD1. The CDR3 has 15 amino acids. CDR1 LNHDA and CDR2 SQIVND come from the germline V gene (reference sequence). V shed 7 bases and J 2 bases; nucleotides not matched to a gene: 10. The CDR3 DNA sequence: TGTGCCAGTATTTCGGCGGGACAGACAAACTATGGCTACACCTTC. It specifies CASISAGQTNYGYTF.